Below, one TCR beta chain is given with its context. Its target is not known. Germline CDR1 GTSNPN, CDR2 SVGIG (reference sequence). The CDR3 is 15 residues long. Trimming removed 5 bases at V and 0 bases at J, with 16 bases between. This sample is drawn from a study of T cells in localized non-small cell lung cancer. Sequencing used immunoSEQ multiplex PCR; TCRdb keeps in-frame clones, though not all of them. The table has 45,000 to 55,000 clones, around 77% seen once; the top ten hold about a sixth. General study findings and limits: Adjacent lung tissue had a median around 50 of the top 100 clones found in the tumor. Uninvolved neighboring lung showed the greatest T cell clonality, exceeding tumor.

The sequences come from peripheral blood, collected before any cancer treatment. The clonotype comes from a man between 40 and 75 years old with stage I squamous cell lung carcinoma. The chain links TRBV30 to TRBJ1-1; D is possibly TRBD1 (6 bases). The DNA for the CDR3 is TGTGCCTGGGTCCTAGCGACAGGCTTGAACACTGAAGCTTTCTTT. This encodes CAWVLATGLNTEAFF.